The clone carrying this T cell receptor (beta chain) was counted between two and nine times. Additional DNA sequences in this sample encode the identical CDR3. The V end lost 3 bases, the J end lost 4 bases, and 9 bases lay between the germline ends. The germline CDR1 and CDR2 sequences are SEHNR and FQNEAQ (reference sequence). There are 13 residues in the CDR3. The sample comes from a study of blood T cell repertoires in COVID-19. Produced via immunoSEQ multiplex PCR; TCRdb's table is partial and in-frame only. The table has 200,000 to 250,000 clones, 70% to 90% seen once. Sequenced sample: PBMCs or T cells enriched from blood (not recorded which). The gene calls are TRBV7-9 and TRBJ1-2; D not certain. The TCR sequence derives from a man aged 30 to 45 with acute COVID-19. The CDR3 DNA reads as TGTGCCAGCAGCTTCCGGGAAGTCTATGGCTACACCTTC. Its protein product is CASSFREVYGYTF.